The 32 T cell receptor beta chains below were found in one sample sequenced in a study of metastatic and nonmetastatic thyroid tumors. TCRdb re-clonotyped the PCR reads through MiXCR. The sample lists 15,000 to 20,000 clones; around 12% were seen once. Thyroid surgery had not been preceded by any treatment in any patient. The sequenced sample was tumor tissue. The receptors here all came from a female donor with papillary thyroid cancer or a benign thyroid nodule (not recorded which). Some clones in this sample may be carry-over from other donors' samples.

By sample fraction, this clone is medium-sized. The rearrangement links TRBV20-1 to TRBJ1-2; a possible D gene is TRBD1 (5 bases). CDR3 length: 13 residues. In germline, CDR1 is DFQATT, CDR2 SNEGSKA (reference sequence). Trimming removed 0 bases from V and 8 bases from J, with 13 bases in between. The chain's CDR3 is CSARDRGDRGYTF. CDR3 bases: TGCAGTGCTAGAGATCGAGGGGATCGGGGCTACACCTTC.

The table lists this clone with many counts. The chain carries TRBV12-3 or TRBV12-4 and TRBJ1-4, with D tentatively TRBD1 (5 bases). The CDR3 totals 12 residues. V gave up 10 bases and J gave up 8 bases, with 14 bases separating them. The CDR3 spells CATRAGLEKLFF. The CDR3 DNA is TGTGCCACCAGGGCAGGGCTGGAAAAACTGTTTTTT.

By sample share, this clone is medium-sized. This chain joins TRBV7-2 and TRBJ2-3; 8 bases map to TRBD2. The CDR3 is 17 residues long. CDR1 SGHTA and CDR2 FQGNSA come from the germline V gene. The V segment lost 2 bases and the J segment 2 bases; nucleotides outside the gene matches: 9. The DNA for the CDR3 is TGTGCCAGCAGCTTATCCCCGGGACTAGGAGCCACAGATACGCAGTATTTT. Residues: CASSLSPGLGATDTQYF.

This clone has a handful of counts. The rearrangement links TRBV6-2 or TRBV6-3 to TRBJ2-1; tentatively, D is TRBD2 (6 bases). The CDR3 loop spans 13 amino acids. CDR1 and CDR2 from the germline V gene are MNHEY and SVGEGT. CDR3 protein: CVSNLAPYNEQFF. The DNA of the CDR3 is TGTGTCAGTAACCTAGCGCCCTACAATGAGCAGTTCTTC.

At least ten counts were recorded for this clone. The genes are TRBV20-1 and TRBJ2-7, with D possibly matching TRBD1 (6 bases). The V gene lost 5 bases and the J gene lost 2 bases, with 13 bases spanning the gap. Germline V gives CDR1 DFQATT, CDR2 SNEGSKA (reference sequence). This CDR3 is built from 13 residues. DNA for the CDR3: TGCAGTGCTGAAGACAGGCTCACCTACGAGCAGTACTTC. Its translation is CSAEDRLTYEQYF.

By its share, this clone is medium-sized. This chain joins TRBV20-1 and TRBJ1-2, with D unresolved. Per germline, CDR1 DFQATT and CDR2 SNEGSKA (reference sequence). The V and J ends lost 5 bases and 8 bases respectively, with 15 bases between them. The CDR3 has 12 amino acids. In nucleotides, the CDR3 is TGCAGTGCTCTTCCGGGATCGTGGGGCTACACCTTC. Encoded protein: CSALPGSWGYTF.

This clone has at least ten counts. The rearrangement uses TRBV20-1 and TRBJ2-3; D unclear. The CDR3 length is 11 residues. V lost 6 bases, J lost 5 bases, and 9 bases lay in between. In germline, CDR1 is DFQATT, CDR2 SNEGSKA (reference sequence). In nucleotides, the CDR3 is TGCAGTGCCGCCTACCGAGATACGCAGTATTTT. This sequence encodes CSAAYRDTQYF.

This clone appeared many times. The chain is built from TRBV6-1 and TRBJ2-3; 9 bases map to TRBD2. Germline-derived CDR1 and CDR2 are MNHNS and SASEGT. The CDR3 totals 16 residues. V lost 5 bases, J lost 0 bases, and 6 bases stayed unmatched. The CDR3 DNA reads TGTGCCAGCAGTAAAACTAGCGGGCATAGCACAGATACGCAGTATTTT. As protein: CASSKTSGHSTDTQYF.

This clone came up once. The chain joins TRBV20-1 to TRBJ2-7; TRBD1 matches 7 bases. V lost 7 bases, J lost 6 bases, and 12 bases stayed unmatched. The CDR3 has 13 residues. The germline CDR1 and CDR2 sequences are DFQATT and SNEGSKA (reference sequence). CDR3 DNA: TGCAGTGTTGCCAAGGGAAACAGGGGCGAGCAGTACTTC. Translated, it gives CSVAKGNRGEQYF.

In this sample, this clone is medium-sized. The chain couples TRBV28 to TRBJ2-3, with a possible D match to TRBD2 (6 bases). Trimming cost V 3 bases and J 3 bases, with 16 bases left between them. Germline values: CDR1 MDHEN, CDR2 SYDVKM. The CDR3 consists of 16 residues. In nucleotides, the CDR3 is TGTGCCAGCAGTTTCAGCGGGTCAATCGTTACAGATACGCAGTATTTT. Residues: CASSFSGSIVTDTQYF.

This clone came up many times. This chain uses TRBV20-1 with TRBJ2-7; 7 bases match TRBD2. Germline-derived CDR1 and CDR2 are DFQATT and SNEGSKA (reference sequence). The CDR3 extends over 13 amino acids. V was pared by 5 bases and J by 0 bases, with 4 bases of the junction left unmatched. Here the CDR3 reads CSAVGRSSYEQYF. The CDR3 DNA is TGCAGTGCTGTCGGGAGGAGCTCCTACGAGCAGTACTTC.

This clone was detected a few times. This may be a read error, as it is one base from a much larger clone. The genes are TRBV18 and TRBJ1-2, with 7 positions matching TRBD1. Germline CDR1 KGHSH, CDR2 LQKENI. The CDR3 has 13 residues. CDR3 coding DNA: TGTGCCAGCCCACCAATTCAGGGGGATGGCTACACCTTC. This sequence encodes CASPPIQGDGYTF.

V is TRBV11-1 and J is TRBJ2-1; TRBD2 aligns across 7 bases. V lost 3 bases to trimming and J lost 7 bases; unmatched junction nucleotides: 9. Germline V CDR1 and CDR2: SGHAT, FQDESV (reference sequence). The CDR3 extends over 15 amino acids. The DNA of the CDR3 is TGTGCCAGCAGCTTTAACTTGGGGGGGAGGAATGAGCAGTTCTTC. Protein product: CASSFNLGGRNEQFF. Full variable domain (outside the CDR3, taken from reference TRBV11-1 and TRBJ2-1): EAEVAQSPRYKITEKSQAVAFWCDPISGHATLYWYRQILGQGPELLVQFQDESVVDDSQLPKDRFSAERLKGVDSTLKIQPAELGDSAMYLCASSFNLGGRNEQFFGPGTRLTVL.

This chain connects TRBV5-1 to TRBJ2-7; D is perhaps TRBD1 (6 bases). This CDR3 has 13 residues. CDR1 SGHRS and CDR2 YFSETQ come from the germline V gene. The V and J ends lost 2 bases and 5 bases respectively, with 11 bases between them. CDR3 bases: TGCGCCAGCAGCTTAGACAGGATCCACGAGCAGTACTTC. It translates to CASSLDRIHEQYF.

This sequence joins TRBV27 and TRBJ2-7, with D unclear. Trimming removed 8 bases from V and 0 bases from J, with 5 bases in between. CDR1 and CDR2 (germline): MNHEY, SMNVEV (reference sequence). The CDR3 runs to 11 residues. CDR3 in DNA: TGTGCCAGCTCTAGCTCCTACGAGCAGTACTTC. It is translated as CASSSSYEQYF.

This chain links TRBV7-3 with TRBJ2-3, with TRBD2 as a possible D gene (5 bases). CDR3 length: 14 residues. The V gene's germline CDR1 is SGHTA and CDR2 FQGTGA. V was pared by 0 bases and J by 1 base, with 5 bases between. Here the CDR3 DNA reads TGTGCCAGCAGCTTAACCGGGGGCACAGATACGCAGTATTTT. This codes for CASSLTGGTDTQYF.

By frequency in the sample, this clone is medium-sized (0.01 to 0.1%). The chain carries TRBV4-1 and TRBJ1-1; 9 positions agree with TRBD1. Losses at the gene ends were 4 bases for V and 6 bases for J; bases not matched to a gene: 6. The CDR3 has 14 residues. From germline, CDR1 is MGHRA and CDR2 YSYEKL. The CDR3 protein is CASSRTGVLPEAFF. The CDR3 bases are TGCGCCAGCAGCCGGACAGGGGTTTTGCCTGAAGCTTTCTTT.

This clone was observed many times. The chain recombines TRBV5-4 with TRBJ1-4; possibly TRBD1 for D (5 bases). V shed 0 bases and J shed 8 bases, with 14 bases lying between them. The germline V gene has CDR1 SGHNT and CDR2 YYREEE (reference sequence). This CDR3 is built from 15 residues. CDR3 residues: CASSLGRARGEKLFF. DNA of the CDR3: TGTGCCAGCAGCTTGGGGAGGGCGCGGGGGGAAAAACTGTTTTTT. The variable domain in full, completed from reference TRBV5-4 and TRBJ1-4, reads ETGVTQSPTHLIKTRGQQVTLRCSSQSGHNTVSWYQQALGQGPQFIFQYYREEENGRGNFPPRFSGLQFPNYSSELNVNALELDDSALYLCASSLGRARGEKLFFGSGTQLSVL.

This clone was recorded many times. The chain links TRBV5-4 to TRBJ2-3; maybe TRBD2 (5 bases). Per the germline V gene, CDR1 is SGHNT and CDR2 is YYREEE (reference sequence). The CDR3 runs 14 residues. Trimming removed 7 bases at V and 6 bases at J, with 18 bases between. The CDR3 sequence is CASLSSRVADTQYF. DNA of the CDR3: TGTGCCAGCCTCTCCAGTCGTGTAGCGGATACGCAGTATTTT.

This clone occurred many times. The chain has TRBV3-1 and TRBJ2-3; TRBD2 aligns across 11 bases. The V and J ends lost 3 bases and 2 bases, in that order; junction bases with no gene match: 10. CDR1 is LGHDT, CDR2 YNNKEL, per germline (reference sequence). This CDR3 has 18 residues. CDR3 sequence: CASSQGWTSGSVTDTQYF. DNA of the CDR3: TGTGCCAGCAGCCAGGGCTGGACTAGCGGGTCAGTCACAGATACGCAGTATTTT.

This clone was observed at least ten times. The genes are TRBV5-1 and TRBJ2-2; tentatively, D is TRBD1 (7 bases). Germline assignment: CDR1 SGHRS and CDR2 YFSETQ. This CDR3 spans 15 amino acids. Trimming took off 6 bases at V and 1 base at J, with 13 bases between the two ends. The CDR3 sequence: CASKEGQQNTGELFF. Here the CDR3 DNA reads TGCGCCAGCAAGGAGGGACAGCAGAACACCGGGGAGCTGTTTTTT. Variable domain in full (rest from reference TRBV5-1 and TRBJ2-2): KAGVTQTPRYLIKTRGQQVTLSCSPISGHRSVSWYQQTPGQGLQFLFEYFSETQRNKGNFPGRFSGRQFSNSRSEMNVSTLELGDSALYLCASKEGQQNTGELFFGEGSRLTVL.

This clone is medium-sized within its sample. The chain has TRBV6-1 and TRBJ2-7; 9 nucleotides line up with TRBD2. This CDR3 contains 16 residues. Germline trimming cut 5 bases from V and 4 bases from J; bases unmatched to any gene: 12. From germline, CDR1 is MNHNS and CDR2 SASEGT. This CDR3 is CASSLPPLAGGYEQYF. The CDR3 DNA is TGTGCCAGCAGTTTACCCCCACTAGCGGGTGGATACGAGCAGTACTTC.

By frequency in the sample, this clone is medium-sized. The rearrangement joins TRBV13 to TRBJ1-1, with D uncertain. The CDR3 contains 12 residues. The germline gives CDR1 PRHDT, CDR2 FYEKMQ (reference sequence). V lost 0 bases, J lost 7 bases, and 6 bases lay in between. The CDR3 loop is CASSLGEDEAFF. The CDR3 DNA follows: TGTGCCAGCAGCTTAGGCGAGGATGAAGCTTTCTTT.

This clone was recorded at least ten times. This rearrangement joins TRBV5-1 to TRBJ2-3, with D unclear. Trimming shortened V by 2 bases and J by 0 bases, and 10 bases separated the two germline ends. Germline V gene data show CDR1 as SGHRS and CDR2 as YFSETQ. The CDR3 covers 15 residues. CDR3 sequence reads: CASSLFGLSTDTQYF. The DNA of the CDR3 is TGCGCCAGCAGCTTATTTGGGCTGAGCACAGATACGCAGTATTTT. Combining the CDR3 with reference TRBV5-1 and TRBJ2-3 gives the whole variable domain KAGVTQTPRYLIKTRGQQVTLSCSPISGHRSVSWYQQTPGQGLQFLFEYFSETQRNKGNFPGRFSGRQFSNSRSEMNVSTLELGDSALYLCASSLFGLSTDTQYFGPGTRLTVL.

This clone is a singleton in its sample. In DNA, the CDR3 is TGTGCCAGCAGCCAAGTTGGACGTGGGAGGCTGGGGAATGAGCAGTTCTTC. Its translation is CASSQVGRGRLGNEQFF. This chain joins TRBV4-2 and TRBJ2-1; D is perhaps TRBD2 (6 bases). V lost 1 base, J lost 7 bases, and 20 bases lay in between. CDR3 length: 17 residues. Germline V gene lookup returns CDR1 LGHNA and CDR2 YNFKEQ.

This clone has at least ten counts. V is TRBV28 and J is TRBJ1-1, with unresolved D. Trimming pared 4 bases from V and 6 bases from J, leaving 15 bases between. Germline V CDR1 and CDR2: MDHEN, SYDVKM. The CDR3 totals 14 residues. Here the CDR3 DNA reads TGTGCCAGCAGTTCCTTCGACGGGAAGGCTGAAGCTTTCTTT. It codes for CASSSFDGKAEAFF.

This clone was seen at least ten times. The chain links TRBV29-1 to TRBJ2-7; maybe TRBD2 (6 bases). V lost 1 base and J 0 bases, leaving 10 bases between the germline ends. The CDR3 is made up of 14 amino acids. Germline CDR1 SQVTM, CDR2 ANQGSEA. CDR3 coding DNA: TGCAGCGTTGAAGCGGGGGTCGGCTCCTACGAGCAGTACTTC. This gives the protein CSVEAGVGSYEQYF.

This clone was detected many times. The chain employs TRBV5-1 and TRBJ1-1; D is possibly TRBD1 (6 bases). V lost 5 bases to trimming and J lost 0 bases, with 17 bases between them. The CDR3 is 16 amino acids. Germline-derived CDR1 and CDR2 are SGHRS and YFSETQ. CDR3 DNA sequence: TGCGCCAGCAGAGTTGGACCCGGGACACTGAACACTGAAGCTTTCTTT. It yields the protein CASRVGPGTLNTEAFF. The full variable domain, rest sourced from reference TRBV5-1 and TRBJ1-1, is KAGVTQTPRYLIKTRGQQVTLSCSPISGHRSVSWYQQTPGQGLQFLFEYFSETQRNKGNFPGRFSGRQFSNSRSEMNVSTLELGDSALYLCASRVGPGTLNTEAFFGQGTRLTVV.

At least ten counts were recorded for this clone. The chain combines TRBV2 with TRBJ1-1; D is uncertain. Germline-derived CDR1 and CDR2 are SNHLY and FYNNEI. The CDR3 is 8 residues long. With 8 bases removed from V and 11 bases from J, the gap between germline ends came to 6 bases. The CDR3 sequence: CASSHAFF. CDR3 sequence (DNA): TGTGCCAGCTCACACGCTTTCTTT. The complete variable domain, with remaining parts taken from reference TRBV2 and TRBJ1-1, reads EPEVTQTPSHQVTQMGQEVILRCVPISNHLYFYWYRQILGQKVEFLVSFYNNEISEKSEIFDDQFSVERPDGSNFTLKIRSTKLEDSAMYFCASSHAFFGQGTRLTVV.

By share, this clone ranks as medium-sized. The DNA of the CDR3 is TGTGCCAGCAGCATAAGGGGGGCTAGCGAGCTAGGAAAGACCCAGTACTTC. Residues: CASSIRGASELGKTQYF. The V call is TRBV12-3 or TRBV12-4, the J call TRBJ2-5; the D gene could be TRBD1 or TRBD2 (6 bases each). The CDR3 runs 17 residues. The germline V and J ends were trimmed by 6 bases and 6 bases, with 26 bases remaining between them.

This chain connects TRBV30 to TRBJ1-2; TRBD1 is a possible D gene (6 bases). This CDR3 comprises 13 residues. V lost 2 bases and J 8 bases, leaving 15 bases between the germline ends. Germline assignment: CDR1 GTSNPN and CDR2 SVGIG (reference sequence). In DNA, the CDR3 is TGTGCCTGGAGTCTCGCTAGGACAGAGGGCTACACCTTC. It specifies CAWSLARTEGYTF.

This clone was seen many times. The gene calls are TRBV18 and TRBJ1-4; unclear D gene. This CDR3 comprises 15 residues. The germline gives CDR1 KGHSH, CDR2 LQKENI. V lost 3 bases, J lost 7 bases, and 15 bases lay in between. As DNA, the CDR3 is TGTGCCAGCTCACCCCCTGCAAGGGCGGGTGAAAAACTGTTTTTT. Protein: CASSPPARAGEKLFF.